This T cell receptor beta chain is from a study of OX40 agonist ivuxolimab in advanced cancers. Whole-study results and caveats: Clonal expansion in partial responders at 0.1-3.0 mg/kg ranked among the lowest.

V lost 7 bases to trimming and J lost 6 bases, with 19 bases between them. CDR1 is MDHEN and CDR2 is SYDVKM in the germline V gene. The CDR3 loop spans 14 amino acids. Concerning this clone: The target antigen is unknown.

Sequenced by immunoSEQ multiplex PCR; TCRdb stores in-frame clones only, minus some. The sample lists tens of thousands of clones, 75% to 95% occurring once. The sequence was collected from an adult with an advanced solid tumor such as melanoma, head and neck, liver or kidney cancer. Sequenced here: CD4+ or CD8+ T cells sorted from blood, sampled in a trial of the OX40 agonist ivuxolimab. V is TRBV28 and J is TRBJ2-7; D remains ambiguous. The CDR3 nucleotides read TGTGCCAGCATCTCCCCCCCGGGTCAAGGCGAGCAGTACTTC. It translates to CASISPPGQGEQYF.